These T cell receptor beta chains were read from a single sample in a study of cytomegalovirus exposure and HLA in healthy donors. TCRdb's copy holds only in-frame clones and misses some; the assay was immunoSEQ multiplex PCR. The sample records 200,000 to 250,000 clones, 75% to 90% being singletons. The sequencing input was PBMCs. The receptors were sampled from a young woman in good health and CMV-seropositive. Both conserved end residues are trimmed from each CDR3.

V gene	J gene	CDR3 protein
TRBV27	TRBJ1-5	ASSLRGTDQPQH
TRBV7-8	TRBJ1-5	ASSLVETDQPQH
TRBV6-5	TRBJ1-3	ASSEGTGNTIY
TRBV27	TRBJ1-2	ASSPGPAYGYT
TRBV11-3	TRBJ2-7	ASSLTQAYEQY
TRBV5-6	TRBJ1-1	ASSLVVPGGNTEAF
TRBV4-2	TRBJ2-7	ASSQDPRGYEQY
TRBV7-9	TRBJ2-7	ASSLASDEQY
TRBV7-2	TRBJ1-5	ASTETGGQPQH
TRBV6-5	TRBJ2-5	ASSYSRGKLETQY
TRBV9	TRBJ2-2	ASSVGTGGGGELF
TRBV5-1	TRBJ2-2	ASSSGTSDTGELF
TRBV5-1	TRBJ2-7	ASSLESGTTGYEQY
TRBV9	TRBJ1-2	ASSPQGGPVDGYT
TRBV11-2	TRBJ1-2	ASSSPVDDGYT
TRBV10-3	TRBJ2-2	AISGPRLGGSVAGELF
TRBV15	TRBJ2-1	ATSRDTGGNGIEQF
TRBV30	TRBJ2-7	AWRQGYEQY
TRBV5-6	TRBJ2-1	ASSKDSSYNEQF
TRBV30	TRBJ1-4	AWRESLELF
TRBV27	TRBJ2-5	ASSLSVGLVQETQY
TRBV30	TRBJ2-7	AWSGADYEQY
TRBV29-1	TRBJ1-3	SVVALGTEADTIY
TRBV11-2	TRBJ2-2	ASSPQTRTGELF
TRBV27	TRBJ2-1	ASILWGAGGNEQF
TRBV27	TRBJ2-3	ASSLSSATDTQY
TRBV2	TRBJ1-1	AFGRDRVTF
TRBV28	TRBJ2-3	ASSPPGLAGERVY
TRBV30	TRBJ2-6	ASTLFDRDSGANVLT
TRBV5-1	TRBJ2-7	ASSLVTASYEQY
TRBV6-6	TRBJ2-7	ASSLNAGEQY
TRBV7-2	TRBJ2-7	ASSGQGSSYEQY
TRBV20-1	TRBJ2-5	SATQKETQY
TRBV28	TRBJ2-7	ASSLPTYEQY
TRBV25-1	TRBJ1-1	ASNIRDRGNTEAF
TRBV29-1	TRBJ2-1	SVTGQGGRPEQF
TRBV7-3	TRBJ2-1	ASSQRAGAGEYNEQF
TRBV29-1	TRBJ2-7	SVTGTGDYEQY
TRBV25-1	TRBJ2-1	ASSEVGPPGNNEQF
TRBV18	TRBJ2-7	ASSPRREGLYEQY
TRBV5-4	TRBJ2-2	ASSPGGTGTGELF
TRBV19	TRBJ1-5	ASSITTESNQPQH
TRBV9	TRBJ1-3	ASSVGRDNSGNTIY
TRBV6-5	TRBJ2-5	ASSTFGQETQY
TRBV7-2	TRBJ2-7	ASSPTRLSYEQY
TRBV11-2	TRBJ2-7	ASSTPYEQY
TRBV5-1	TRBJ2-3	ASSPTFSGFADTQY
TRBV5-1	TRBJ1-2	ASSLRANYGYT
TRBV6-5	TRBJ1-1	ASSYSLGTGEAF
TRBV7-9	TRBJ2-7	ASSLGGQDEQY
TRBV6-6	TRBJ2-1	ASSYVLSLEQF